This TCR beta chain stems from a study of T cell responses to AZD1222 COVID-19 vaccine (dated by TCRdb to the early 2020s). Concerning the study at large: Because spike-specific TCR depth and breadth did not differ between the two schedules, AZD1222 recipients who got a second dose at roughly 4 weeks were pooled with those who got a second dose at roughly 12 weeks. Trial participants were enrolled by age into 18-55, 56-69 and 70-plus year subgroups, with around 150, 28 and 57 TCR-sequenced participants respectively. TCR sequencing was performed for 230 to 250 trial participants, of whom about 200 were given two doses of AZD1222 and approximately 26 were given two doses of MenACWY control vaccine. The paper as a whole reports these results and caveats: Nearly half of unique spike-specific TCRs reportedly recognized epitopes outside regions mutated in the B.1.351 and B.1.1.7 variants. Conclusions about previously exposed vaccinees are limited because only five to seven AZD1222 recipients were SARS-CoV-2 seropositive at baseline. After two AZD1222 doses, spike-specific TCR breadth and depth were significantly higher than at day 0 and than in MenACWY recipients. Most participants were white British and females outnumbered males, and the authors suggested that clonal diversity may have been underestimated. No day 14 peak-response samples were available, so repertoires were characterized only after the peak T cell response. CD4 TCRs associated with the vaccine covered the entire spike protein, and the dominant responses were in regions 160-218 and 743-854. In the small 56-69-year group, the increase in depth fell short of significance, most likely because of low power.

The CDR3 regions of human TCRbeta chains were analyzed by immunosequencing. The paper's processing steps were these. TCRs in the repertoires were matched against a reference library of SARS-CoV-2-specific TCRs that had been generated with the MIRA antigen-specificity platform. Breadth was defined as the fraction of unique TCRs that were SARS-CoV-2-associated. Depth was defined as the fraction of total T cells that were SARS-CoV-2-associated. Using the MIRA data, each spike-specific TCR was assigned both to the spike region to which the TCR was reactive and to a CD4 or CD8 class. Log10-transformed breadth and depth values were compared by one-way ANOVA with Sidak's multiple comparisons tests. The table was pulled from immuneACCESS by TCRdb, which kept in-frame rearrangements only. Such tables lose some clones; where checked, under half of the loss comes from unresolved V genes, and the rest has no known cause. V and J calls and clone size are given by that table; D and trimming were obtained from the DNA. The sample contains 150,000 or so clones, just under 95% of them found a single time. Roughly 5% of the sample comes from the top ten.

This specimen's time point label, interpreted: baseline before first vaccination. Samples from vaccinated people were obtained from the UK trials COV001 and COV002, which included a single-blind randomized controlled phase 2/3 trial of AZD1222 (ChAdOx1 nCoV-19) in healthy adults. For TCRbeta chain sequencing, PBMC samples from trial participants were taken at day 0 and at day 28 after the second dose. V was cut back by 1 base and J by 5 bases, leaving a gap of 5 bases between them. The CDR1 and CDR2 encoded by the germline V gene are SNHLY and FYNNEI. There are 12 amino acids in the CDR3, from cysteine to phenylalanine inclusive. Only the CDR3 portion is preserved as DNA: 36 bases, with reading frame beginning at the first base. Of note for this clone: The antigen it recognizes is unknown. No clone much larger than this one lies a single base away; base qualities are absent.

This TCR was sampled from an adult in good health. The material sequenced was peripheral blood, taken on day 0 of AZD1222 vaccination. This chain joins TRBV2 to TRBJ1-2, with the identity of the D gene unclear. The CDR3 sequence is CASSEVGYGYTF. The nucleotide sequence reads TGTGCCAGCAGTGAAGTGGGGTATGGCTACACCTTC.